The entry below gives a single T cell receptor beta chain sequence along with its context. This sample stems from a study of blood T cell repertoires in COVID-19. Germline CDR1 SGHTA, CDR2 FQGNSA. Trimming removed 2 bases at V and 4 bases at J, with 17 bases between. The CDR3 runs to 17 residues. Here immunoSEQ multiplex PCR was the method, and the copy in TCRdb shows in-frame clones only, minus some. The table has roughly 110,000 clones, about two thirds seen once. Sequencing input: peripheral blood. The sequence came from a human donor with acute or convalescent COVID-19. The donor label of this sample is uncertain. V is TRBV7-2 and J is TRBJ2-2, with a tentative D call TRBD1 (5 bases). CDR3 protein: CASSLLRVQEGTGELFF. CDR3 coding DNA: TGTGCCAGCAGCTTACTTCGTGTACAGGAAGGCACCGGGGAGCTGTTTTTT.